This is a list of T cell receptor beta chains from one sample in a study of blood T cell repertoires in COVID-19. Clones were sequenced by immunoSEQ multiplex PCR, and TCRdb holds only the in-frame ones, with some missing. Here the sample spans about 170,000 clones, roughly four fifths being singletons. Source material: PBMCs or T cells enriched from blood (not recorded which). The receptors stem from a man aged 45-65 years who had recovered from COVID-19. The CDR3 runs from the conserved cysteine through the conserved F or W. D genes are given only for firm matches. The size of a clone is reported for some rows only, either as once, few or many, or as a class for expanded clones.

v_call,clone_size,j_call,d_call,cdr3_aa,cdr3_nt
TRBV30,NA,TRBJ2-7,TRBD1,CAWNMLGQGYEQYF,TGTGCCTGGAACATGCTGGGACAGGGCTACGAGCAGTACTTC
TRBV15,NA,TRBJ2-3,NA,CATSPRGDTQYF,TGTGCCACCAGCCCACGGGGAGATACGCAGTATTTT
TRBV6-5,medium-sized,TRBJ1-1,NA,CASTLAVLNTEAFF,TGTGCCAGCACCCTGGCGGTGTTGAACACTGAAGCTTTCTTT
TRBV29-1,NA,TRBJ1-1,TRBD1,CSVEGQGPEAFF,TGCAGCGTTGAGGGACAGGGGCCTGAAGCTTTCTTT
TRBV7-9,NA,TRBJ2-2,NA,CASASGTSSSGELFF,TGTGCCAGCGCCTCCGGGACTTCCTCCTCCGGGGAGCTGTTTTTT
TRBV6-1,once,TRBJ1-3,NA,CASSASPGLSGNTIYF,TGTGCCAGCAGTGCCAGCCCAGGGCTCTCTGGAAACACCATATATTTT
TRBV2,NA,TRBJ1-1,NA,CASSDLGLGAFF,TGTGCCAGCAGTGACCTGGGGCTTGGAGCTTTCTTT
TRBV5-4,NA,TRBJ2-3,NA,CASSYGSTDTQYF,TGTGCCAGCAGCTACGGTAGCACAGATACGCAGTATTTT
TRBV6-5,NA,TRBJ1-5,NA,CASSVSGGNQPQHF,TGTGCCAGCAGCGTGTCCGGGGGCAATCAGCCCCAGCATTTT
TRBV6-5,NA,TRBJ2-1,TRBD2,CASSSGLAANEQFF,TGTGCCAGCAGTTCCGGACTAGCGGCCAATGAGCAGTTCTTC
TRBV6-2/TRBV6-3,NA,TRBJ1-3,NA,CASSYGIAGNTIYF,TGTGCCAGCAGTTACGGCATCGCCGGAAACACCATATATTTT
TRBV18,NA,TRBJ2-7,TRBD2,CASSPASGSYEQYF,TGTGCCAGCTCACCGGCTAGCGGGTCCTACGAGCAGTACTTC
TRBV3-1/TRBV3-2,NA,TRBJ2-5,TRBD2,CASSPGTSGGLKETQYF,TGTGCCAGCAGCCCCGGGACTAGCGGGGGGCTGAAAGAGACCCAGTACTTC
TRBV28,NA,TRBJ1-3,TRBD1,CASSGSDRGIGNTIYF,TGTGCCAGCAGTGGGAGCGACAGGGGGATAGGAAACACCATATATTTT
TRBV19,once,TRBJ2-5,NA,CASSLDRGGQETQYF,TGTGCCAGTAGCCTTGACAGGGGAGGGCAAGAGACCCAGTACTTC
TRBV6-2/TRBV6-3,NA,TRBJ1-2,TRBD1,CASSYSRDRDLYGYTF,TGTGCCAGCAGTTACTCGCGGGACAGGGACCTCTATGGCTACACCTTC
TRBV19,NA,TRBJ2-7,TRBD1,CASSPDRRFYEQYF,TGTGCCAGTAGTCCGGACAGGAGATTTTACGAGCAGTACTTC
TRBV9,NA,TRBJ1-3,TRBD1,CASSVGQGARSGNTIYF,TGTGCCAGCAGCGTAGGGCAGGGGGCTCGCTCTGGAAACACCATATATTTT
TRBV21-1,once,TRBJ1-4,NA,CASSKARGETNEKLFF,TGTGCCAGCAGCAAAGCGCGCGGGGAAACTAATGAAAAACTGTTTTTT
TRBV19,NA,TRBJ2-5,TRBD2,CASRRGSQGGWETQYF,TGTGCCAGTAGACGTGGGAGCCAGGGAGGGTGGGAGACCCAGTACTTC
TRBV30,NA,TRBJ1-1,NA,CAWSGTANTEAFF,TGTGCCTGGAGTGGGACAGCGAACACTGAAGCTTTCTTT
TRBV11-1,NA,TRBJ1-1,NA,CASSSGTPNTEAFF,TGTGCCAGCAGCTCCGGGACACCGAACACTGAAGCTTTCTTT
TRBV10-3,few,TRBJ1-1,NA,CAISESGGSTEAFF,TGTGCCATCAGTGAGTCGGGCGGGAGCACTGAAGCTTTCTTT
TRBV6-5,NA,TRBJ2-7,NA,CASSQTGNSYEQYF,TGTGCCAGCAGTCAGACAGGTAATTCCTACGAGCAGTACTTC
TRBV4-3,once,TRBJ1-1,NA,CASSQNVGAEAFF,TGCGCCAGCAGCCAAAACGTAGGGGCCGAAGCTTTCTTT
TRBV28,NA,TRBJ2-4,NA,CASRSRQGLAKNIQYF,TGTGCCAGCAGATCAAGACAAGGACTAGCCAAAAACATTCAGTACTTC
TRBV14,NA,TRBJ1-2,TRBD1,CASSQAGQGGNYGYTF,TGTGCCAGCAGCCAAGCCGGCCAGGGGGGTAACTATGGCTACACCTTC
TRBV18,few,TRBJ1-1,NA,CASSPGGGEAFF,TGTGCCAGCTCACCGGGAGGAGGGGAGGCTTTCTTT
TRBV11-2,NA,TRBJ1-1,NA,CASSFLRGNTEAFF,TGTGCCAGCAGCTTTCTTCGGGGGAACACTGAAGCTTTCTTT
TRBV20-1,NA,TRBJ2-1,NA,CSASVVGGRYNEQFF,TGCAGTGCTAGTGTGGTCGGTGGTCGCTACAATGAGCAGTTCTTC
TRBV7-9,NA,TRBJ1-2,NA,CASSLVGGGYTF,TGTGCCAGCAGCTTAGTCGGGGGTGGCTACACCTTC
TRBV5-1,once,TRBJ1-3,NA,CASSQGNSGNTIYF,TGCGCCAGCAGTCAGGGAAACTCTGGAAACACCATATATTTT
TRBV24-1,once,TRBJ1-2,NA,CATSGGTPYGYTF,TGTGCCACCAGTGGAGGCACCCCCTATGGCTACACCTTC
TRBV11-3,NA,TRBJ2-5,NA,CASSDGGQETQYF,TGTGCCTCGTCGGACGGGGGACAAGAGACCCAGTACTTC
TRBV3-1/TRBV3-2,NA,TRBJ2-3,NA,CASSLDRFPTDTQYF,TGTGCCAGCAGCCTCGACAGGTTTCCCACAGATACGCAGTATTTT
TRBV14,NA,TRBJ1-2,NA,CASSPVTANYGYTF,TGTGCCAGCAGCCCCGTCACAGCTAACTATGGCTACACCTTC
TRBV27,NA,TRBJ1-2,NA,CASRIGNRVDGYTF,TGTGCCAGCCGCATCGGGAACAGGGTCGATGGCTACACCTTC
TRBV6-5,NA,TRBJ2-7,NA,CASSSRGIRDEQYF,TGTGCCAGCAGTTCAAGGGGGATTCGCGACGAGCAGTACTTC
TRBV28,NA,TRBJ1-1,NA,CASSFTATTDMNTEAFF,TGTGCCAGCAGTTTTACCGCTACTACGGACATGAACACTGAAGCTTTCTTT
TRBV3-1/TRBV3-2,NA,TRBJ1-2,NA,CASSQSRGGSGYTF,TGTGCCAGCAGCCAAAGCCGAGGGGGTTCTGGCTACACCTTC
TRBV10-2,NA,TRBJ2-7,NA,CASSPDRTYYEQYF,TGCGCCAGCAGTCCCGACAGGACATACTACGAGCAGTACTTC
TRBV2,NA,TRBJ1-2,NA,CASSVQPNYGYTF,TGTGCCAGCAGTGTACAGCCTAACTATGGCTACACCTTC
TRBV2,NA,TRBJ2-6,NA,CASVRGSGANVLTF,TGTGCCAGCGTACGGGGTTCTGGGGCCAACGTCCTGACTTTC
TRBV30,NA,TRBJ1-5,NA,CAWSRGLGGNQPQHF,TGTGCCTGGAGTCGAGGGCTCGGTGGCAATCAGCCCCAGCATTTT
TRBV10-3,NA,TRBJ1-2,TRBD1,CAISDLAGTGGDYGYTF,TGTGCCATCAGTGACCTAGCGGGGACAGGGGGGGACTATGGCTACACCTTC
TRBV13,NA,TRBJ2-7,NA,CASSLRSIAPYEQYF,TGTGCCAGCAGCTTACGGAGTATTGCCCCCTACGAGCAGTACTTC
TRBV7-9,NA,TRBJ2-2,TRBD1,CASSPPGTGDPGELFF,TGTGCCAGCAGCCCCCCCGGGACAGGGGACCCCGGGGAGCTGTTTTTT
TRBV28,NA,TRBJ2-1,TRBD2,CASSHRRLAGGNEQFF,TGTGCCAGCAGCCATAGACGACTAGCGGGGGGCAATGAGCAGTTCTTC
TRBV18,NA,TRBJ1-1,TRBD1,CASSPQGARAEAFF,TGTGCCAGCTCACCGCAGGGGGCGAGGGCTGAAGCTTTCTTT
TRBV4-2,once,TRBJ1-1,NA,CASSQDGPRPMNTEAFF,TGTGCCAGCAGCCAAGATGGGCCAAGACCTATGAACACTGAAGCTTTCTTT
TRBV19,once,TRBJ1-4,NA,CASSTRGATNEKLFF,TGTGCCAGTAGTACCCGCGGGGCAACTAATGAAAAACTGTTTTTT
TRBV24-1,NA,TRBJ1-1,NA,CATSDPGGSTEAFF,TGTGCCACCAGTGATCCCGGGGGATCCACTGAAGCTTTCTTT
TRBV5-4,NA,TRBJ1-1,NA,CASSLDHTRNTEAFF,TGTGCCAGCAGCTTGGACCACACAAGGAACACTGAAGCTTTCTTT